This entry lists 4 T cell receptor beta chains sequenced from one sample in a study of healthy donors' naive CD4 and CD8 T cells. A linear amplification protocol produced the TCR libraries from 500 ng of total RNA. TCRdb recomputed calls from the reads with MiXCR, one row per CDR3 protein. This table has approximately 200,000 distinct CDR3 sequences, over 60% appearing once. The material sequenced was naive CD4+ and CD8+ T cells sorted from blood, pooled from several donors. These receptors were obtained from a pool of human donors in good health; the sample pools cells from several healthy donors.

The gene calls are TRBV20-1 and TRBJ2-7; possibly TRBD1 for D (6 bases). The length of the CDR3 is 13 residues. V lost 5 bases to trimming and J lost 2 bases, with 13 bases between them. CDR1 is DFQATT and CDR2 is SNEGSKA in the germline V gene (reference sequence). The CDR3: CSAPGTLTYEQYF. The CDR3 nucleotides are TGCAGTGCTCCCGGGACACTGACCTACGAGCAGTACTTC.

J is TRBJ2-6 and V is TRBV2; TRBD2 matches 9 bases. The germline V gene encodes CDR1 SNHLY and CDR2 FYNNEI. CDR3 length: 17 residues. The ends lost 7 bases at V and 1 base at J; junction bases unmatched: 8. CDR3 bases: TGTGCCAGCACTCGGCTAGCGGGGAGGTCTGGGGCCAACGTCCTGACTTTC. Protein sequence: CASTRLAGRSGANVLTF.

The J gene is TRBJ1-1, the V gene TRBV29-1; D possibly corresponds to TRBD1 (6 bases). Between the trimmed V and J ends, which lost 4 bases and 4 bases, there was a span of 13 bases. From germline, CDR1 is SQVTM and CDR2 ANQGSEA. The CDR3 consists of 13 residues. CDR3 protein: CSVATGGGTEAFF. For the CDR3, the DNA is TGCAGCGTTGCCACGGGAGGGGGCACTGAAGCTTTCTTT.

The genes are TRBV20-1 and TRBJ1-5; D is unclear. The ends were cut back, 0 bases at V and 10 bases at J, with 10 bases in the middle. The CDR3 is made up of 12 amino acids. Germline CDR1 DFQATT, CDR2 SNEGSKA (reference sequence). In nucleotides, the CDR3 is TGCAGTGCTAGAGATGGAGGAAGACCCCAGCATTTT. Its translation: CSARDGGRPQHF.